Listed here are 24 T cell receptor beta chains from one sample, sequenced in a study of CD8 T cells in ankylosing spondylitis. General observations from the study: A motif of 7 to 9 highly homologous TCR beta variants was seen as apparently characteristic of ankylosing spondylitis blood.

TCRdb re-analysed the 5' RACE reads in MiXCR, keeping a single row per CDR3 protein. The sample lists roughly 300,000 distinct CDR3 sequences, 7% to 9% occurring once. These receptors lack a known antigen. Sequenced input: blood, either unsorted or a sorted T cell fraction (not recorded which). The origin of the receptors is a male donor with ankylosing spondylitis.

This clonotype was seen a few times. The chain combines TRBV5-1 with TRBJ2-7, with TRBD1 identical over 11 bases. This CDR3 comprises 17 residues. V lost 3 bases, J lost 6 bases, and 14 bases stayed unmatched. The germline gives CDR1 SGHRS, CDR2 YFSETQ. The CDR3 spells CASSWNDGTGGTLEQYF. The CDR3 region has the DNA TGCGCCAGCAGCTGGAACGATGGGACAGGGGGGACCCTCGAGCAGTACTTC.

There are a few counts of this clonotype. V and J are TRBV4-1 and TRBJ2-3, with D hard to call. The V end was cut by 1 base, the J end by 2 bases, with 4 bases between. The CDR3 is made up of 13 amino acids. The germline V gene has CDR1 MGHRA and CDR2 YSYEKL. The CDR3 nucleotides read TGCGCCAGCAGCCAAGTTTTCACAGATACGCAGTATTTT. It specifies CASSQVFTDTQYF.

This clonotype was seen repeatedly, ten times or more. J is TRBJ2-7 and V is TRBV10-3, with D possibly matching TRBD1 (5 bases). The CDR3 runs 13 residues. CDR1 and CDR2 (germline): ENHRY, SYGVKD. V lost 0 bases and J lost 9, with 12 bases in between. The CDR3 DNA reads TGTGCCATCAGTGAGTCTAACAGGAGTGGGCAGTACTTC. Translation: CAISESNRSGQYF.

The table lists this clonotype with a few counts. V is TRBV5-1 and J is TRBJ1-1, with a weak D call TRBD1 (5 bases). This CDR3 region has 16 residues. With 0 bases removed from V and 0 bases from J, the gap between germline ends came to 12 bases. The germline V gene has CDR1 SGHRS and CDR2 YFSETQ. As DNA, the CDR3 is TGCGCCAGCAGCTTGGGGGTGGGACTACTGAACACTGAAGCTTTCTTT. It encodes CASSLGVGLLNTEAFF.

This clonotype was picked up a small number of times. V is TRBV28 and J is TRBJ2-5; 7 bases agree with TRBD2. The CDR3 totals 16 residues. Germline V gene data show CDR1 as MDHEN and CDR2 as SYDVKM. Losses at the gene ends were 3 bases for V and 5 bases for J; bases not matched to a gene: 12. The DNA for the CDR3 is TGTGCCAGCAGTTTGCTAGCGGATCTTAGCGGGGAGACCCAGTACTTC. This codes for CASSLLADLSGETQYF.

This clonotype was seen more than once but under ten times. The chain couples TRBV27 to TRBJ2-6, with D unresolved. CDR3 length equals 16 residues. Germline CDR1 and CDR2: MNHEY and SMNVEV (reference sequence). V was trimmed by 6 bases and J by 0 bases, leaving 12 bases between them. The CDR3 loop reads CASRRIQDSGANVLTF. CDR3 bases: TGTGCCAGCAGACGAATACAAGACTCTGGGGCCAACGTCCTGACTTTC.

At least ten counts were recorded for this clonotype. The rearrangement links TRBV27 to TRBJ2-1, with 8 bases identical to TRBD2. The CDR3 has 15 residues. CDR1 and CDR2 (germline): MNHEY, SMNVEV (reference sequence). V was clipped by 2 bases and J by 5 bases; unmatched bases: 5. The CDR3 reads CASSLGTSGNNEQFF. The DNA of the CDR3 is TGTGCCAGCAGTTTAGGAACTAGCGGCAACAATGAGCAGTTCTTC.

The chain is built from TRBV29-1 and TRBJ2-3, with D perhaps given as TRBD1 or TRBD2 (5 bases each). In germline, CDR1 is SQVTM, CDR2 ANQGSEA. The V gene lost 6 bases and the J gene lost 0 bases, with 10 bases spanning the gap. This CDR3 has 13 amino acids. The CDR3 protein is CSVPGPSTDTQYF. CDR3 in DNA: TGCAGCGTGCCGGGACCAAGCACAGATACGCAGTATTTT.

This chain links TRBV29-1 with TRBJ1-5; a weak D match, TRBD1 (5 bases). Germline V gene data show CDR1 as SQVTM and CDR2 as ANQGSEA. This CDR3 has 14 residues. Trimming shortened V by 4 bases and J by 2 bases, and 12 bases separated the two germline ends. The CDR3 DNA sequence: TGCAGCGTTGTCTGGGGGGATCGCAATCAGCCCCAGCATTTT. Translation: CSVVWGDRNQPQHF.

CDR3 sequence (DNA): TGTGCCAGCAGCTCCCATAGCGGGAGCCTAGGGAATGAGCAGTTCTTC. This sequence encodes CASSSHSGSLGNEQFF. The genes are TRBV7-6 and TRBJ2-1; 9 bases are shared with TRBD2. CDR1 and CDR2 from the germline V gene are SGHVS and FNYEAQ. V was pared by 4 bases and J by 7 bases, with 11 bases of the junction left unmatched. The CDR3 has 16 residues. Variable domain in full (rest from reference TRBV7-6 and TRBJ2-1): GAGVSQSPRYKVTKRGQDVALRCDPISGHVSLYWYRQALGQGPEFLTYFNYEAQQDKSGLPNDRFSAERPEGSISTLTIQRTEQRDSAMYRCASSSHSGSLGNEQFFGPGTRLTVL.

This clonotype occurred a few times. The gene calls are TRBV9 and TRBJ2-6; 7 bases align to TRBD1. The junction had 10 bases not matched to a gene; V was cut back by 4 bases and J by 0 bases. Germline V gives CDR1 SGDLS, CDR2 YYNGEE. The CDR3 extends over 18 amino acids. Written as DNA, the CDR3 is TGTGCCAGCAGCCCGAGGGGGCACTTTAGCTCTGGGGCCAACGTCCTGACTTTC. Translated: CASSPRGHFSSGANVLTF. Full variable domain (remainder filled in from reference TRBV9 and TRBJ2-6): DSGVTQTPKHLITATGQRVTLRCSPRSGDLSVYWYQQSLDQGLQFLIQYYNGEERAKGNILERFSAQQFPDLHSELNLSSLELGDSALYFCASSPRGHFSSGANVLTFGAGSRLTVL.

This clonotype occurred many times. The chain has TRBV12-3 or TRBV12-4 and TRBJ2-1, with 9 bases matching TRBD2. The length of the CDR3 is 15 residues. V lost 3 bases to trimming and J lost 8 bases; unmatched junction nucleotides: 8. The CDR3 DNA is TGTGCCAGCAGTTTGACTAGCGGTTCTGCGGATGAGCAGTTCTTC. Its protein product is CASSLTSGSADEQFF.

This clonotype was detected many times. The J gene is TRBJ2-5, the V gene TRBV27; 11 bases are a match to TRBD2. CDR1 MNHEY and CDR2 SMNVEV come from the germline V gene (reference sequence). The V and J ends lost 3 bases and 7 bases, in that order; junction bases with no gene match: 7. This CDR3 is 15 amino acids long. The CDR3 reads CASSFGASGRRTQYF. The CDR3 DNA follows: TGTGCCAGCAGTTTCGGGGCTAGCGGGAGGCGGACCCAGTACTTC.

This clonotype was observed at least ten times. The CDR3 sequence is CASSTRLADYQETQYF. DNA of the CDR3: TGCGCCAGCAGCACCAGACTAGCGGACTACCAAGAGACCCAGTACTTC. The chain recombines TRBV5-1 with TRBJ2-5; 9 bases match TRBD2. The germline V gene has CDR1 SGHRS and CDR2 YFSETQ. With 4 bases clipped from V and 0 bases from J, the junction kept 7 bases outside the gene matches. This CDR3 comprises 16 residues.

In DNA, the CDR3 is TGCGCCAGCATGAGCCCACGGGGGCGAGCGGGAGGGACCACCGGGGAGCTGTTTTTT. The encoded protein is CASMSPRGRAGGTTGELFF. The chain carries TRBV5-1 and TRBJ2-2, with 10 bases aligning to TRBD2. The CDR3 is made up of 19 amino acids. CDR1 is SGHRS and CDR2 is YFSETQ in the germline V gene. Germline trimming cut 6 bases from V and 4 bases from J; bases unmatched to any gene: 18.

The V call is TRBV2, the J call TRBJ2-5, with D possibly being TRBD2 (6 bases). The CDR3 totals 13 residues. Germline loops: CDR1 SNHLY, CDR2 FYNNEI. Trimming stripped 6 bases from V and 7 bases from J, with 15 bases between. The CDR3 region is CASSGTVIGTQYF. CDR3 nucleotides: TGTGCCAGCAGCGGGACTGTAATCGGGACCCAGTACTTC. The full variable domain, with the rest looked up from reference TRBV2 and TRBJ2-5, is EPEVTQTPSHQVTQMGQEVILRCVPISNHLYFYWYRQILGQKVEFLVSFYNNEISEKSEIFDDQFSVERPDGSNFTLKIRSTKLEDSAMYFCASSGTVIGTQYFGPGTRLLVL.

This clonotype was seen at least ten times. This rearrangement joins TRBV12-3 or TRBV12-4 to TRBJ2-1, with TRBD2 identical over 10 bases. V lost 7 bases to trimming and J lost 7 bases; unmatched junction nucleotides: 7. The CDR3 is 14 amino acids. CDR3 loop: CASKTGLAVNEQFF. Written as DNA, the CDR3 is TGTGCCAGCAAGACAGGACTAGCGGTGAATGAGCAGTTCTTC.

This clonotype was counted a few times. This rearrangement joins TRBV7-3 to TRBJ2-2; weak D call: TRBD2 (5 bases). In germline, CDR1 is SGHTA, CDR2 FQGTGA. Trimming stripped 5 bases from V and 6 bases from J, with 10 bases between. CDR3 length equals 13 residues. CDR3 sequence (DNA): TGTGCCAGCAGCGTACTGAGGGCCGGGGAGCTGTTTTTT. Its translation: CASSVLRAGELFF.

This clonotype turned up a few times. The rearrangement links TRBV10-3 to TRBJ2-1, with 7 bases aligning to TRBD1. There are 17 residues in the CDR3. J was trimmed by 6 bases and V by 6 bases; bases with no gene match: 17. Germline loops: CDR1 ENHRY, CDR2 SYGVKD. As DNA, the CDR3 is TGTGCCATCAGCCCGTCCCGTGGGGACAGAAAAGCCAATGAGCAGTTCTTC. It specifies CAISPSRGDRKANEQFF.

This sequence joins TRBV15 and TRBJ2-1; 9 bases line up with TRBD2. The CDR3 consists of 13 residues. Germline-derived CDR1 and CDR2 are LNHNV and YYDKDF (reference sequence). The V segment lost 3 bases and the J segment 15 bases; nucleotides outside the gene matches: 9. The CDR3 is CATSRGLSGRRFF. The CDR3 region has the DNA TGTGCCACCAGCAGGGGTCTTAGCGGGAGACGGTTCTTC. Full variable domain (missing parts from reference TRBV15 and TRBJ2-1): DAMVIQNPRYQVTQFGKPVTLSCSQTLNHNVMYWYQQKSSQAPKLLFHYYDKDFNNEADTPDNFQSRRPNTSFCFLDIRSPGLGDTAMYLCATSRGLSGRRFFGPGTRLTVL.

Only a few counts were recorded for this clonotype. The V gene is TRBV5-1, the J gene TRBJ1-2, with D possibly being TRBD1 (6 bases). Trimming shortened V by 2 bases and J by 2 bases, and 13 bases separated the two germline ends. The CDR3 is 15 amino acids. Germline V CDR1 and CDR2: SGHRS, YFSETQ. CDR3 in amino acids: CASSFWTASNYGYTF. The CDR3 nucleotides are TGCGCCAGCAGCTTTTGGACAGCGTCAAACTATGGCTACACCTTC. Full variable domain (rest looked up from reference TRBV5-1 and TRBJ1-2): KAGVTQTPRYLIKTRGQQVTLSCSPISGHRSVSWYQQTPGQGLQFLFEYFSETQRNKGNFPGRFSGRQFSNSRSEMNVSTLELGDSALYLCASSFWTASNYGYTFGSGTRLTVV.

This clonotype was detected only a few times. V is TRBV5-1 and J is TRBJ2-3; D is perhaps TRBD2 (6 bases). The CDR3 length is 15 residues. Trimming took off 0 bases at V and 10 bases at J, with 18 bases between the two ends. Looked up from germline, CDR1 is SGHRS and CDR2 is YFSETQ. The DNA of the CDR3 is TGCGCCAGCAGCTTGGAACCCCAGCCTTCGGGGGCGCAGTATTTT. Amino acid sequence: CASSLEPQPSGAQYF.

The rearrangement links TRBV5-1 to TRBJ2-7, with a possible D match to TRBD2 (6 bases). V was trimmed by 0 bases and J by 11 bases, leaving 12 bases between them. Germline V CDR1 and CDR2: SGHRS, YFSETQ. There are 12 residues in the CDR3. CDR3 in amino acids: CASSLALGEEYF. Written as DNA, the CDR3 is TGCGCCAGCAGCTTGGCCTTGGGGGAGGAGTACTTC.

This clonotype was picked up many times. The chain combines TRBV5-5 with TRBJ2-5; D is unresolved. The CDR3 has 13 residues. CDR1 is SGHKS, CDR2 YYEKEE, per germline (reference sequence). V shed 2 bases and J shed 1 base, with 6 bases lying between them. CDR3 amino acids: CASSLYSQETQYF. The CDR3 DNA reads as TGTGCCAGCAGCTTATACTCCCAAGAGACCCAGTACTTC.